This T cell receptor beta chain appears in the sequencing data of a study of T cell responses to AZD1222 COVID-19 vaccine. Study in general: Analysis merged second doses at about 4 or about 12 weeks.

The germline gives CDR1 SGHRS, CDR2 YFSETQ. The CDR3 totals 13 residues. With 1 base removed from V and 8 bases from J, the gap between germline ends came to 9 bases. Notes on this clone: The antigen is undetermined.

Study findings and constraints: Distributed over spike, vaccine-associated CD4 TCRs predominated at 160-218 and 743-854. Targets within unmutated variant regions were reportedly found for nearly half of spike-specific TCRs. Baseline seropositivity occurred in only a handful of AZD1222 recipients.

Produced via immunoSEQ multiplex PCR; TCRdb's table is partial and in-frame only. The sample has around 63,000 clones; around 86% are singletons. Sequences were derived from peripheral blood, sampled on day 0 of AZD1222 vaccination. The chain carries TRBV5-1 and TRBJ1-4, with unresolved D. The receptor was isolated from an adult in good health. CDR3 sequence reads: CASSLKAAEKLFF. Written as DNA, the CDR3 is TGCGCCAGCAGCTTGAAGGCAGCCGAAAAACTGTTTTTT.